This is a list of T cell receptor beta chains from one sample in a study of response to subunit inactivated influenza vaccine. Via MiXCR, TCRdb re-called the RT-PCR reads, giving one row per CDR3 protein. The sample gives roughly 150,000 distinct CDR3 sequences, roughly 10% of which show up once; around 11% is in the top ten. The source was non-naive T cells sorted from PBMCs, collected roughly 45 days after vaccination. All receptors come from a man aged 45-65 years who received an inactivated influenza vaccine. CDR3s include the opening cysteine and the closing phenylalanine or tryptophan. The D gene is left open where the match is weak. Clone size is not always given. Where it is, it says once, few, many or a class for expanded clones.

>TRBJ1-3|few|TRBV27|TRBD1
CASSLWSPGQTFSGNTIYF
TGTGCCAGCAGCCTTTGGTCTCCGGGACAGACCTTTTCTGGAAACACCATATATTTT
>TRBJ2-5|few|TRBV21-1|-
CASSKGGQGEYKRPSTF
TGTGCCAGCAGCAAAGGGGGGCAGGGGGAATACAAGAGACCCAGTACTTTC
>TRBJ2-3|few|TRBV20-1|-
CSATWKGGRDTQYF
TGCAGTGCTACTTGGAAGGGAGGTAGAGATACGCAGTATTTT
>TRBJ2-1|-|TRBV7-2|-
CASSLVQAYEQFF
TGTGCCAGCAGCTTAGTACAGGCCTACGAGCAGTTCTTC
>TRBJ1-1|-|TRBV12-3/TRBV12-4|TRBD1
CASSLTGSEAFF
TGTGCCAGCAGTTTGACAGGGTCTGAAGCTTTCTTT
>TRBJ2-7|many|TRBV30|-
CAWSVKGFGGEQYF
TGTGCCTGGAGTGTCAAGGGTTTCGGAGGAGAGCAGTACTTC
>TRBJ2-7|many|TRBV10-3|-
CAISESVGALRYEQYF
TGTGCCATCAGTGAGTCCGTTGGGGCGCTGAGATACGAGCAGTACTTC
>TRBJ2-5|-|TRBV6-2/TRBV6-3|-
CASRLVRRRETQYF
TGTGCCAGCCGCCTCGTTAGGCGGAGAGAGACCCAGTACTTC
>TRBJ2-3|few|TRBV5-6|-
CASSLAFTQYF
TGTGCCAGCAGCTTGGCTTTTACGCAGTATTTT
>TRBJ2-7|-|TRBV5-1|-
CASRNGPLGEQYF
TGCGCCAGCAGAAACGGGCCGCTGGGCGAGCAGTACTTC
>TRBJ1-1|few|TRBV7-2|-
CASSLNLPPEAFF
TGTGCCAGCAGCTTAAATCTTCCCCCTGAAGCTTTCTTT
>TRBJ2-5|few|TRBV15|-
CATSRGGPDRETQYF
TGTGCCACCAGCAGAGGTGGTCCGGATCGAGAGACCCAGTACTTC
>TRBJ2-5|many|TRBV10-2|TRBD1
CASSEWTGSETQYF
TGCGCCAGCAGTGAGTGGACAGGGTCGGAGACCCAGTACTTC
>TRBJ1-1|many|TRBV15|-
CATSRMGGTEAFF
TGTGCCACCAGCAGGATGGGGGGGACTGAAGCTTTCTTT
>TRBJ1-2|few|TRBV6-2/TRBV6-3|-
CASRGGYGYTF
TGTGCCAGCAGGGGCGGATATGGCTACACCTTC
>TRBJ2-5|-|TRBV10-3|-
CAISAQGWETQYF
TGTGCCATCAGTGCCCAGGGGTGGGAGACCCAGTACTTC
>TRBJ2-1|many|TRBV5-1|-
CASSFMASSSYNEQFF
TGCGCCAGCAGCTTCATGGCGTCCAGCTCCTACAATGAGCAGTTCTTC
>TRBJ2-3|few|TRBV10-3|TRBD2
CAISESSGSVADTQYF
TGTGCCATCAGTGAGTCTAGCGGGAGCGTCGCAGATACGCAGTATTTT
>TRBJ2-2|few|TRBV5-6|TRBD2
CASSYGLASNTGELFF
TGTGCCAGCAGCTATGGACTAGCGAGTAACACCGGGGAGCTGTTTTTT
>TRBJ2-1|few|TRBV3-1|TRBD2
CASSPPPGRGNEQFF
TGTGCCAGCAGCCCGCCCCCCGGGAGGGGCAATGAGCAGTTCTTC
>TRBJ1-1|-|TRBV29-1|-
CSVDRTANTEAFF
TGCAGCGTCGATCGGACAGCGAACACTGAAGCTTTCTTT
>TRBJ2-1|many|TRBV7-8|-
CASSLDGSPLYNEQFF
TGTGCCAGCAGCTTAGACGGGAGCCCACTATACAATGAGCAGTTCTTC
>TRBJ2-1|few|TRBV7-9|-
CASSWISGEQFF
TGTGCCAGCAGCTGGATCTCCGGTGAGCAGTTCTTC
>TRBJ2-1|many|TRBV24-1|-
CATSDPSLDEQFF
TGTGCCACCAGTGACCCCTCCCTCGATGAGCAGTTCTTC
>TRBJ2-1|few|TRBV7-8|TRBD2
CASSSVAGGSYNEQFF
TGTGCCAGCAGTTCAGTGGCGGGAGGGTCCTACAATGAGCAGTTCTTC
>TRBJ1-2|many|TRBV3-1|-
CASTRKGVYGYTF
TGTGCCAGCACCCGGAAGGGCGTCTATGGCTACACCTTC
>TRBJ2-1|few|TRBV12-3/TRBV12-4|TRBD2
CASAGTSGSFNNEQFF
TGTGCCAGCGCGGGGACTAGCGGGAGCTTCAACAATGAGCAGTTCTTC
>TRBJ1-2|-|TRBV20-1|-
CSARIHGPGGYGYTF
TGCAGTGCTAGGATACATGGACCTGGTGGCTATGGCTACACCTTC
>TRBJ1-4|-|TRBV19|-
CASSQAVGEKLFF
TGTGCCAGTAGTCAGGCAGTCGGCGAAAAACTGTTTTTT
>TRBJ2-1|many|TRBV4-2|-
CASSHNLGPKVDEQFF
TGTGCCAGCAGCCACAACCTGGGACCAAAAGTGGATGAGCAGTTCTTC
>TRBJ2-7|-|TRBV28|-
CATWGNYEQYF
TGTGCCACATGGGGGAACTACGAGCAGTACTTC
>TRBJ2-1|many|TRBV11-3|-
CASSPAGGNWNEQFF
TGTGCCAGCAGCCCGGCGGGCGGGAATTGGAATGAGCAGTTCTTC
>TRBJ2-1|-|TRBV11-2|-
CASSPGTRNEQFF
TGTGCCAGCAGCCCGGGGACGCGGAATGAGCAGTTCTTC
>TRBJ1-6|-|TRBV6-5|-
CASSTSQNSPLHF
-
>TRBJ2-7|few|TRBV4-1|-
CASSHAGYEQYF
TGCGCCAGCAGCCACGCAGGTTACGAGCAGTACTTC
>TRBJ2-1|-|TRBV6-1|-
CASSQDLAPRYNEQFF
TGTGCCAGCAGCCAAGATCTAGCGCCTCGCTACAATGAGCAGTTCTTC
>TRBJ2-2|few|TRBV9|-
CASSVQPGDTGELFF
TGTGCCAGCAGCGTACAGCCCGGGGACACCGGGGAGCTGTTTTTT
>TRBJ2-7|many|TRBV5-6|TRBD2
CASRHREGLYEQYF
TGTGCCAGCAGGCACCGGGAGGGATTATACGAGCAGTACTTC
>TRBJ2-5|few|TRBV28|-
CASSGQGPQETQYF
TGTGCCAGCAGTGGGCAGGGTCCACAAGAGACCCAGTACTTC
>TRBJ2-3|-|TRBV20-1|-
CSASRPSLRTDTQYF
TGCAGTGCTAGCAGACCTAGCCTTCGCACAGATACGCAGTATTTT
>TRBJ2-1|few|TRBV7-2|TRBD2
CASSQRLAGGVRNEQFF
TGTGCCAGCAGTCAGAGACTAGCGGGGGGCGTCCGCAATGAGCAGTTCTTC
>TRBJ2-7|few|TRBV29-1|TRBD2
CSVEDRGGSNEQYF
TGCAGCGTTGAAGATCGGGGGGGTAGCAACGAGCAGTACTTC
>TRBJ2-7|few|TRBV5-5|TRBD1
CASRSDRASSYEQYF
TGTGCCAGCAGGTCTGACAGGGCCAGCTCCTACGAGCAGTACTTC
>TRBJ2-3|few|TRBV11-1|TRBD1
CASSSSLRGSSTDTQYF
TGTGCCAGCAGCTCTTCTCTCAGGGGGAGTAGCACAGATACGCAGTATTTT
>TRBJ2-3|many|TRBV5-1|-
CASRTGTTSTDTQYF
TGCGCCAGCAGAACCGGGACAACCTCCACAGATACGCAGTATTTT
>TRBJ2-1|-|TRBV28|-
CASSSLGGGTPYNEQFF
TGTGCCAGCAGTTCTTTGGGAGGCGGGACCCCCTACAATGAGCAGTTCTTC
>TRBJ2-1|many|TRBV7-9|-
CASSPKVGGLENEQFF
TGTGCCAGCAGCCCCAAGGTTGGAGGATTGGAGAATGAGCAGTTCTTC